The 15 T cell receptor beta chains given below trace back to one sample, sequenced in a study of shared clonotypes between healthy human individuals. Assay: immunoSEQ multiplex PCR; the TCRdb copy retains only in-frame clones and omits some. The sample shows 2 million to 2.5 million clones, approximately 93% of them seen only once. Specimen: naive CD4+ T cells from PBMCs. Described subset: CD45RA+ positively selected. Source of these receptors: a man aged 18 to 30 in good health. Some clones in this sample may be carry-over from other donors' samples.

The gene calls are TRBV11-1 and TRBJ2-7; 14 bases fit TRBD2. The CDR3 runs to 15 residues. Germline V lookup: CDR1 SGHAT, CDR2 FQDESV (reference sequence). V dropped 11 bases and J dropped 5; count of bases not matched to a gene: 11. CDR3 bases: TGTGCCTCCCAGGGACTAGCGGGAGATCCCAACGAGCAGTACTTC. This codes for CASQGLAGDPNEQYF.

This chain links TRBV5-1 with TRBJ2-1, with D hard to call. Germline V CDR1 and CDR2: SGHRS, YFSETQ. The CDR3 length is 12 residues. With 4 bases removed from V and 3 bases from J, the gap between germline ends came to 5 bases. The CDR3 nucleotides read TGCGCCAGCAGCCTATACTACAATGAGCAGTTCTTC. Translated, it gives CASSLYYNEQFF.

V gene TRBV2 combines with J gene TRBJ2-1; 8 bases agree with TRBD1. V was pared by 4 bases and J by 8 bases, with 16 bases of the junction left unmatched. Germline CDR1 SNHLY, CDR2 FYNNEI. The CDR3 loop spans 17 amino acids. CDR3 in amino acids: CASSGTPGGARRDEQFF. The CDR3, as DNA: TGTGCCAGCAGTGGTACACCAGGGGGCGCGAGAAGAGATGAGCAGTTCTTC.

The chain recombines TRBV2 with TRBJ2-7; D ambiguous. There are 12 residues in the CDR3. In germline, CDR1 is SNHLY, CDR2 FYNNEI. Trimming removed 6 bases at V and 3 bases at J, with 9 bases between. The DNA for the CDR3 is TGTGCCAGCAGGGCCTCAAGCTACGAGCAGTACTTC. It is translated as CASRASSYEQYF.

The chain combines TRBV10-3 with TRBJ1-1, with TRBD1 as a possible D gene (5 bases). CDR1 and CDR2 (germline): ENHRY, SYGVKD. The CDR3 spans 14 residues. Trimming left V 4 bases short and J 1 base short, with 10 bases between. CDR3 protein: CAISGPGPNTEAFF. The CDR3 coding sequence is TGTGCCATCAGTGGCCCGGGACCGAACACTGAAGCTTTCTTT.

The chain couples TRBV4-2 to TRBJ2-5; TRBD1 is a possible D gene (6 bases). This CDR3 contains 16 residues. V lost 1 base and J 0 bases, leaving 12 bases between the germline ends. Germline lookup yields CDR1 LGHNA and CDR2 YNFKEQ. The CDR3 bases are TGTGCCAGCAGCCAAGGGCGGGCAGGGGACCAAGAGACCCAGTACTTC. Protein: CASSQGRAGDQETQYF.

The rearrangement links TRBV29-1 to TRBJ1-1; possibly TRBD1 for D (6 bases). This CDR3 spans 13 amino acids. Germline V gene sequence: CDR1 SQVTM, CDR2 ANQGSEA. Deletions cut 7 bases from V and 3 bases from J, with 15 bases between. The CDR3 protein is CSGFYRDDTEAFF. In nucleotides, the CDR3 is TGCAGCGGATTTTACAGGGATGACACTGAAGCTTTCTTT.

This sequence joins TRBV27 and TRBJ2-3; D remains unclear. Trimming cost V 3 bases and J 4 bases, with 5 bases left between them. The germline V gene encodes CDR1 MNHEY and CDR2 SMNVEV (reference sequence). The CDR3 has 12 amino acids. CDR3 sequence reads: CASSFIADTQYF. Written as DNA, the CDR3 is TGTGCCAGCAGTTTTATCGCAGATACGCAGTATTTT.

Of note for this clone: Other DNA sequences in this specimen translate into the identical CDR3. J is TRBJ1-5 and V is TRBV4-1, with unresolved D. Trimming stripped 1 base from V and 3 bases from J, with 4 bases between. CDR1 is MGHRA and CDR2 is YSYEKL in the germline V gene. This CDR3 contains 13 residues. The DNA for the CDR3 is TGCGCCAGCAGCCAAGCGGACAATCAGCCCCAGCATTTT. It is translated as CASSQADNQPQHF.

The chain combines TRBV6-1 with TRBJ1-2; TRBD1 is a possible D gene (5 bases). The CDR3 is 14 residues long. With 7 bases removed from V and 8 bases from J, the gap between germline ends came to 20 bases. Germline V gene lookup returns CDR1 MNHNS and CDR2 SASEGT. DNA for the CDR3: TGTGCCAGCATGCTATGGGACGGCCGGCGGGGCTACACCTTC. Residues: CASMLWDGRRGYTF.

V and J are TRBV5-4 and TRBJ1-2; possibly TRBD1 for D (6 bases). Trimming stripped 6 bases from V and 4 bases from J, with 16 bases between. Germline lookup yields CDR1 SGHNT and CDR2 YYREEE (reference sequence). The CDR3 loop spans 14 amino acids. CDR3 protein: CASIPEGGLYGYTF. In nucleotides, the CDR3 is TGTGCCAGCATCCCTGAGGGGGGACTCTATGGCTACACCTTC.

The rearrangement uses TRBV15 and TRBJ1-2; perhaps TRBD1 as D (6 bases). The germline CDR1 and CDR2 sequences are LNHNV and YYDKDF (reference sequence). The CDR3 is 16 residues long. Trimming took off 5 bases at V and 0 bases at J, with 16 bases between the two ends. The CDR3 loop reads CATSSRADSANYGYTF. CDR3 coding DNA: TGTGCCACCAGCTCACGGGCGGACAGTGCTAACTATGGCTACACCTTC.

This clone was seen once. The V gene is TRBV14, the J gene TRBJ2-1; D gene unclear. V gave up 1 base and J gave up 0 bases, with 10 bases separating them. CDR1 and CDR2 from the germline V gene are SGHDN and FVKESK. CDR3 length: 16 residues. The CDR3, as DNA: TGTGCCAGCAGCCAAGTCGAGCGAAACTCCTACAATGAGCAGTTCTTC. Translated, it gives CASSQVERNSYNEQFF. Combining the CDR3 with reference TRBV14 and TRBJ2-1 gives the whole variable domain EAGVTQFPSHSVIEKGQTVTLRCDPISGHDNLYWYRRVMGKEIKFLLHFVKESKQDESGMPNNRFLAERTGGTYSTLKVQPAELEDSGVYFCASSQVERNSYNEQFFGPGTRLTVL.

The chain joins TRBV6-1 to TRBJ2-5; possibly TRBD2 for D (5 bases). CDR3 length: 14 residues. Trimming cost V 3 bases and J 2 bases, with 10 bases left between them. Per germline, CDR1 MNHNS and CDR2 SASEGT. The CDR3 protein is CASSDAGRQETQYF. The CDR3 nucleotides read TGTGCCAGCAGTGACGCGGGCAGGCAAGAGACCCAGTACTTC.

CDR3 sequence (DNA): TGTGCCAGCAGTCCTGAACCTCATAGAGGTAGGCAGTTCTTC. This sequence encodes CASSPEPHRGRQFF. The chain joins TRBV6-5 to TRBJ2-1; D gene ambiguous. The CDR3 covers 14 residues. V was cut by 5 bases and J by 12 bases, with 20 bases left in between. Looked up from germline, CDR1 is MNHEY and CDR2 is SVGAGI.